Only a few counts were recorded for the clone carrying this TCR beta chain. The data derive from a study of T-cell reconstitution after alpha-beta-depleted transplantation in children. A TCRbeta library incorporating unique molecular identifiers was prepared. TCRdb redid the calling of the PCR reads with MiXCR, one entry per CDR3 protein. The profile covers around 400,000 distinct CDR3 sequences, with about a tenth appearing a single time and 4.5% to 6.5% taken by the ten largest. The CDR3 is made up of 16 amino acids. Germline CDR1 is SGHKS and CDR2 is YYEKEE (reference sequence). Between the trimmed V and J ends, which lost 4 bases and 0 bases, there was a span of 14 bases.

Sequenced material: PBMCs from the stem cell graft donor, taken from the stem cell graft. The chain recombines TRBV5-5 with TRBJ1-5; a weak D match, TRBD1 (6 bases). This TCR came from a human donor who donated a stem cell graft to a child with acute myeloid leukemia. CDR3 residues: CASSPVWGRSNQPQHF. The CDR3 region has the DNA TGTGCCAGCAGCCCCGTCTGGGGGCGTAGCAATCAGCCCCAGCATTTT.